This is a list of T cell receptor beta chains from one sample in a study of cytomegalovirus exposure and HLA in healthy donors. Using immunoSEQ multiplex PCR, the repertoire was profiled, and TCRdb retains in-frame clones only, with some absent. The sample includes about 200,000 clones, 82% seen only once; the top ten take 0.098%. What was sequenced was PBMCs. These receptors were obtained from a boy aged 2 to 10 in good health and CMV-seronegative. The CDR3 runs from the conserved cysteine through the conserved F or W. The D gene is left open where the match is weak. Rows give clone size only sometimes, using once, few, many, or a class for an expanded clone.

size	D	V	J	CDR3	DNA
-	-	TRBV16	TRBJ1-1	CASRHPNTEAFF	TGTGCCAGCAGACACCCGAACACTGAAGCTTTCTTT
-	TRBD1	TRBV2	TRBJ1-1	CASSEEGQGYTEAFF	TGTGCCAGCAGTGAAGAGGGACAGGGCTACACTGAAGCTTTCTTT
-	-	TRBV9	TRBJ1-3	CASSVVGDEGDTIYF	TGTGCCAGCAGCGTAGTCGGCGACGAAGGGGACACCATATATTTT
-	TRBD2	TRBV6-1	TRBJ2-7	CASREAAGGHYEQYF	TGTGCCAGCAGGGAAGCGGCGGGGGGACACTACGAGCAGTACTTC
-	TRBD1	TRBV18	TRBJ1-3	CASSPRQGSSGNTIYF	TGTGCCAGCTCACCTCGACAGGGGAGCTCTGGAAACACCATATATTTT
-	TRBD2	TRBV4-1	TRBJ2-7	CASSSGGLAGGPYEQYF	TGCGCCAGCAGCTCGGGGGGGCTAGCGGGGGGGCCCTACGAGCAGTACTTC
-	TRBD2	TRBV6-6	TRBJ2-7	CASRYSGGAYEQYF	TGTGCCAGCAGATATAGCGGGGGGGCCTACGAGCAGTACTTC
-	-	TRBV13	TRBJ1-5	CASSLGYSNQPQHF	TGTGCCAGCAGCTTAGGATATAGCAATCAGCCCCAGCATTTT
-	-	TRBV2	TRBJ2-7	CASRGLDSYEQYF	TGTGCCAGCAGGGGACTTGACTCCTACGAGCAGTACTTC
-	TRBD1	TRBV18	TRBJ1-1	CASSLHRGRDTEAFF	TGTGCCAGCTCACTTCACAGGGGACGGGACACTGAAGCTTTCTTT
-	-	TRBV6-1	TRBJ1-2	CASSERGAEGYTF	TGTGCCAGCAGTGAGCGGGGGGCGGAGGGCTACACCTTC
few	-	TRBV4-1	TRBJ2-7	CASSQEQSSSYEQYF	TGCGCCAGCAGCCAAGAACAGTCCAGCTCCTACGAGCAGTACTTC
once	-	TRBV6-5	TRBJ1-6	CAGSSRGGWTNSPLHF	TGTGCCGGCAGTTCAAGGGGGGGCTGGACTAATTCACCCCTCCACTTT
-	TRBD1	TRBV5-4	TRBJ1-2	CASRRDSYGYTF	TGTGCCAGCAGACGGGACAGCTATGGCTACACCTTC
-	TRBD1	TRBV29-1	TRBJ1-2	CSVEDRQGVVNYGYTF	TGCAGCGTTGAAGATCGACAGGGTGTTGTTAACTATGGCTACACCTTC
-	TRBD2	TRBV19	TRBJ2-5	CASSSGGGQETQYF	TGTGCCAGTAGTAGTGGCGGGGGGCAAGAGACCCAGTACTTC
-	-	TRBV5-1	TRBJ1-1	CASSLVSRTASRGTEAFF	TGCGCCAGCAGCTTGGTTTCTCGGACAGCTAGTCGAGGCACTGAAGCTTTCTTT
-	-	TRBV12-5	TRBJ1-4	CASGLLIQPTNEKLFF	TGTGCTAGTGGTTTGCTGATACAGCCAACTAATGAAAAACTGTTTTTT
-	-	TRBV21-1	TRBJ1-6	CASSKVVRLKVNSPLHF	TGTGCCAGCAGCAAAGTGGTCCGGTTAAAAGTTAATTCACCCCTCCACTTT
-	TRBD2	TRBV15	TRBJ2-5	CATSRRPKRGIQETQYF	TGTGCCACCAGCAGGCGACCGAAGCGGGGGATTCAAGAGACCCAGTACTTC
once	-	TRBV9	TRBJ1-1	CASSARDTYMNTEAFF	TGTGCCAGCAGCGCGAGAGACACGTACATGAACACTGAAGCTTTCTTT
once	-	TRBV11-3	TRBJ2-3	CASSFESTDTQYF	TGTGCCAGCAGCTTCGAGAGCACAGATACGCAGTATTTT
-	-	TRBV12-1	TRBJ2-3	CASSSFGTKNTDTQYF	TGTGCCAGCAGCTCCTTCGGGACAAAGAACACAGATACGCAGTATTTT
-	TRBD1	TRBV11-2	TRBJ2-7	CASSFDRGLFYEQYF	TGTGCCAGCAGCTTCGACAGGGGGCTTTTCTACGAGCAGTACTTC
-	-	TRBV11-2	TRBJ2-1	CASSLGAPGVKRHEQFF	TGTGCCAGCAGCTTGGGGGCCCCCGGGGTAAAGAGGCATGAGCAGTTCTTC
-	TRBD2	TRBV7-9	TRBJ2-5	CASSGLAGFGGETQYF	TGTGCCAGCAGCGGACTAGCGGGGTTTGGGGGAGAGACCCAGTACTTC
once	TRBD1	TRBV7-8	TRBJ1-1	CASSLARIRTGPMNTEAFF	TGTGCCAGCAGCTTAGCGCGCATCAGGACAGGCCCAATGAACACTGAAGCTTTCTTT
-	-	TRBV7-2	TRBJ2-1	CASSLRFADEQFF	TGTGCCAGCAGCTTACGGTTCGCGGATGAGCAGTTCTTC
few	TRBD2	TRBV2	TRBJ2-1	CASRRLAGHNEQFF	TGTGCCAGCAGGCGACTAGCGGGGCACAATGAGCAGTTCTTC
-	TRBD2	TRBV4-2	TRBJ2-1	CASSQVSGGYNEQFF	TGTGCCAGCAGCCAAGTTAGCGGGGGGTACAATGAGCAGTTCTTC
once	-	TRBV11-3	TRBJ1-1	CASSLASGTEAFF	TGTGCCAGCAGCTTAGCGAGTGGCACTGAAGCTTTCTTT
-	-	TRBV6-5	TRBJ2-7	CASRLGGSYEQYF	TGTGCCAGCAGGCTTGGAGGCTCCTACGAGCAGTACTTC
once	-	TRBV7-2	TRBJ2-5	CASSLDPRARAGETQYF	TGTGCCAGCAGCTTAGACCCTCGCGCCCGTGCGGGAGAGACCCAGTACTTC
-	TRBD1	TRBV27	TRBJ1-1	CASSLGGGDRGMNTEAFF	TGTGCCAGCAGTTTAGGCGGAGGGGACAGGGGAATGAACACTGAAGCTTTCTTT
-	TRBD1	TRBV4-2	TRBJ1-4	CASSQVGQGQSRNEKLFF	TGTGCCAGCAGCCAAGTGGGACAGGGGCAGTCCCGTAATGAAAAACTGTTTTTT
few	TRBD1	TRBV4-2	TRBJ2-7	CASSPSRGGTGRSYEQYF	TGTGCCAGCAGCCCCTCAAGAGGTGGGACAGGGCGATCCTACGAGCAGTACTTC
-	-	TRBV2	TRBJ1-1	CASSAGGRTEAFF	TGTGCCAGCAGCGCCGGAGGGAGGACTGAAGCTTTCTTT
few	-	TRBV7-2	TRBJ1-1	CASSRTGNTEAFF	TGTGCCAGCAGCCGAACAGGGAACACTGAAGCTTTCTTT
-	TRBD2	TRBV5-1	TRBJ2-2	CASSLRGVITGELFF	TGCGCCAGCAGCTTGCGGGGGGTTATTACCGGGGAGCTGTTTTTT
-	-	TRBV11-1	TRBJ2-3	CASSPRRRSGATDTQYF	TGTGCCAGCAGCCCGAGACGTAGATCAGGCGCCACAGATACGCAGTATTTT
-	-	TRBV5-1	TRBJ2-2	CASFELGVRAPNTGELFF	TGCGCCAGTTTCGAGTTGGGAGTAAGGGCGCCGAACACCGGGGAGCTGTTTTTT
few	-	TRBV2	TRBJ1-5	CASSFKSTGRGNQPQHF	TGTGCCAGCAGTTTTAAATCCACAGGGAGAGGCAATCAGCCCCAGCATTTT
-	-	TRBV20-1	TRBJ1-2	CSAGGSYGYTF	TGCAGTGCTGGGGGGTCCTATGGCTACACCTTC
once	-	TRBV9	TRBJ2-3	CASSVAGQPSTDTQYF	TGTGCCAGCAGCGTAGCAGGACAGCCGAGCACAGATACGCAGTATTTT
-	TRBD2	TRBV27	TRBJ2-1	CASSLRGGSYNEQFF	TGTGCCAGCAGTTTACGGGGGGGGTCCTACAATGAGCAGTTCTTC
-	TRBD2	TRBV19	TRBJ2-2	CASSIWGGTYTGELFF	TGTGCCAGTAGTATTTGGGGGGGGACGTACACCGGGGAGCTGTTTTTT
-	TRBD2	TRBV4-2	TRBJ2-3	CASTGLGMGTDTQYF	TGTGCCAGCACCGGACTAGGCATGGGCACAGATACGCAGTATTTT
-	-	TRBV5-4	TRBJ2-7	CASSRGGGGGYEQYF	TGTGCCAGCAGCCGAGGGGGGGGTGGGGGATACGAGCAGTACTTC
-	-	TRBV15	TRBJ1-2	CATSQEVGVAYGYTF	TGTGCCACCTCCCAGGAAGTAGGGGTCGCCTATGGCTACACCTTC
-	-	TRBV6-6	TRBJ1-5	CASSYLSGNQPQHF	TGTGCCAGCAGTTACCTCTCGGGGAATCAGCCCCAGCATTTT
-	-	TRBV4-1	TRBJ2-3	CASSQEVGAPYF	TGCGCCAGCAGCCAAGAGGTGGGGGCCCCGTATTTT
-	TRBD2	TRBV7-2	TRBJ2-1	CASSWRTSGVDEQFF	TGTGCCAGCAGCTGGAGGACTAGCGGGGTTGATGAGCAGTTCTTC
-	-	TRBV9	TRBJ2-2	CASSFRGVRPSIRSNTGELFF	TGTGCCAGCAGCTTCCGCGGGGTCAGGCCATCAATAAGATCGAACACCGGGGAGCTGTTTTTT